This TCR beta chain was sequenced in a study of blood T cell repertoires in COVID-19. Study summary: Material from acute and convalescent COVID-19 was sourced from the United States, Italy and Spain. PBMCs, B-cell-depleted T cells, or T cells provided the cDNA or gDNA that made up the material.

Per the authors' pipeline: Estimation of nucleated cell counts was performed using reference gene primer amplification. Data came from immunoSEQ multiplex PCR; TCRdb stores just in-frame clones and leaves some out. V and J calls and clone size are as listed in that table; D and trimming were resolved from the DNA. The sample includes 350,000 to 400,000 clones, approximately 86% of them seen just once. Seattle enrolled patients during active infection and tracked them longitudinally. Note on this clone: Other DNA variants within this sample encode the same CDR3.

Per the germline V gene, CDR1 is MGHRA and CDR2 is YSYEKL. This CDR3 has 15 residues. The V and J ends lost 3 bases and 2 bases respectively, with 13 bases between them. The chain links TRBV4-1 to TRBJ2-5; maybe TRBD2 (7 bases). The TCR was taken from a woman aged 60-70 years with COVID-19, enrolled during active disease. Sequenced input: peripheral blood. The CDR3 nucleotides read TGCGCCAGCAGCCAGGGGGCTAGCGGACAAGAGACCCAGTACTTC. Protein sequence: CASSQGASGQETQYF.